This T cell receptor beta chain was found in a study of response to subunit inactivated influenza vaccine. The CDR3 extends over 13 amino acids. Trimming stripped 1 base from V and 4 bases from J, with 10 bases between. Germline V gene sequence: CDR1 SQVTM, CDR2 ANQGSEA. TCRdb re-analysed the RT-PCR reads in MiXCR, keeping a single row per CDR3 protein. Of 600,000 to 850,000 distinct CDR3 sequences in the sample, 14% were seen once. Many counts were recorded for this clonotype. The sequences come from PBMCs from blood, collected 14 to 15 days before vaccination. The chain recombines TRBV29-1 with TRBJ1-2, with D maybe TRBD1 (5 bases). The TCR comes from a man in his fifties or sixties who received an inactivated influenza vaccine. CDR3 nucleotide sequence: TGCAGCGTTGAAGGGGGGACGGTCTATGGCTACACCTTC. It encodes CSVEGGTVYGYTF.